The clone carrying this T cell receptor beta chain appeared a single time. Its antigen is unknown. Per germline, CDR1 PRHDT and CDR2 FYEKMQ (reference sequence). The V end was cut by 5 bases, the J end by 0 bases, with 14 bases between. The CDR3 sequence is 16 residues long. A history of autoimmune disease or systemic immunosuppression excluded patients. Sampling times: baseline, cycle 4 day 1, cycle 7 day 1. This sample is drawn from a study of OX40 agonist ivuxolimab in advanced cancers. Notes on the study in general: Compared with others, partial responders at 0.1-3.0 mg/kg displayed clonal expansion among the lowest.

Sequenced by immunoSEQ multiplex PCR; TCRdb stores in-frame clones only, minus some. The sample includes 65,000 to 85,000 clones, approximately 90% of them seen just once. This sequence was found in an adult with an advanced solid tumor such as melanoma, head and neck, liver or kidney cancer. The material was CD4+ or CD8+ T cells sorted from blood, obtained in a trial of the OX40 agonist ivuxolimab. This rearrangement joins TRBV13 to TRBJ2-1; the D gene could be TRBD1 or TRBD2 (5 bases each). This CDR3 is CASSREGWGSYNEQFF. Written as DNA, the CDR3 is TGTGCCAGCAGCCGCGAGGGGTGGGGCTCCTACAATGAGCAGTTCTTC.